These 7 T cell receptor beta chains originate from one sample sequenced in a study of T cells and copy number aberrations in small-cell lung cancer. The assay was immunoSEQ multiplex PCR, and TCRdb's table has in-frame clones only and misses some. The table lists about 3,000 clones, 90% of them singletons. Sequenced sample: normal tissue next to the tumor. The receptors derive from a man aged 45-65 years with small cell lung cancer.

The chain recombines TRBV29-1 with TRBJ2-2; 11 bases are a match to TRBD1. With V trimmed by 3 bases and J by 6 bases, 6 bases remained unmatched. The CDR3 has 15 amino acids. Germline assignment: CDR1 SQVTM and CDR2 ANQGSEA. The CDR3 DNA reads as TGCAGCGTTGATACAGGACAGGGGGCTGCCGGGGAGCTGTTTTTT. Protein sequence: CSVDTGQGAAGELFF.

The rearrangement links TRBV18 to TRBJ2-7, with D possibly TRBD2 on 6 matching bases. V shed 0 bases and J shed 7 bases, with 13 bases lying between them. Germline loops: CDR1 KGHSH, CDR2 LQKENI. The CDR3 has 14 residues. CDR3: CASSPPSGLGEQYF. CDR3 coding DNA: TGTGCCAGCTCACCACCGAGCGGGTTGGGGGAGCAGTACTTC.

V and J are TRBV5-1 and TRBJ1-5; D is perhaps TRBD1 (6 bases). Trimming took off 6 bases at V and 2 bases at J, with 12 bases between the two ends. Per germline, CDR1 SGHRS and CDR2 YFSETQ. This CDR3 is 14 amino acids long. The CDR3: CASKEGGGNQPQHF. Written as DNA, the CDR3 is TGCGCCAGCAAAGAGGGGGGCGGCAATCAGCCCCAGCATTTT.

CDR3 DNA sequence: TGTGCCAGCAGTTTATCCCGACCGGGAGCTAGCTCCTACAATGAGCAGTTCTTC. This encodes CASSLSRPGASSYNEQFF. V usage is TRBV27 and J usage is TRBJ2-1, with TRBD2 as a possible D gene (6 bases). V shed 0 bases and J shed 0 bases, with 15 bases lying between them. CDR1 is MNHEY, CDR2 SMNVEV, per germline (reference sequence). The CDR3 is 18 residues long.

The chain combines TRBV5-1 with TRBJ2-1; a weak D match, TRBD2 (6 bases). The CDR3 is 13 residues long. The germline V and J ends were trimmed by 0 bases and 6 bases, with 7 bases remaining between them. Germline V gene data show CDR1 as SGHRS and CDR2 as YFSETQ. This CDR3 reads CASSLDGSNEQFF. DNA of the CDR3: TGCGCCAGCAGCTTGGACGGGAGCAATGAGCAGTTCTTC.

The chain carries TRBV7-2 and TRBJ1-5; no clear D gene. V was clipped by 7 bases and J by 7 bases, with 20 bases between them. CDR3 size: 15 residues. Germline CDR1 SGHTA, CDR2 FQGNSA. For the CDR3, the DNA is TGTGCCAGCACCACGAAGTCGGCAGGAGGACAGCCCCAGCATTTT. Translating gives CASTTKSAGGQPQHF.

The CDR3 sequence is CASSLGMNTEAFF. DNA of the CDR3: TGTGCCAGCAGCTTAGGGATGAACACTGAAGCTTTCTTT. V and J are TRBV7-8 and TRBJ1-1; the D is unclear. CDR3 size: 13 residues. V was cut by 1 base and J by 0 bases, with 3 bases left in between. Germline CDR1 and CDR2: SGHVS and FQNEAQ. Variable domain in full (rest from reference TRBV7-8 and TRBJ1-1): GAGVSQSPRYKVAKRGQDVALRCDPISGHVSLFWYQQALGQGPEFLTYFQNEAQLDKSGLPSDRFFAERPEGSVSTLKIQRTQQEDSAVYLCASSLGMNTEAFFGQGTRLTVV.